These 17 T cell receptor beta chains came from one sample sequenced in a study of shared clonotypes between healthy human individuals. This table comes from immunoSEQ multiplex PCR, and its TCRdb copy is limited to in-frame clones, with some not included. The sample carries approximately 2,300,000 clones, under 95% recorded once. Sequencing was done on a sample of naive CD4+ T cells from PBMCs. Subset denoted: CD45RA+ positively selected. The receptors derive from a man aged 18 to 35 in good health. Some clones in this sample may be carry-over from other donors' samples.

The rearrangement joins TRBV28 to TRBJ1-1; possibly TRBD1 for D (6 bases). Trimming removed 2 bases from V and 3 bases from J, with 16 bases in between. The CDR3 loop spans 16 amino acids. Germline V gene sequence: CDR1 MDHEN, CDR2 SYDVKM. CDR3 bases: TGTGCCAGCAGTTTACGCCGCAGGACAGCGGACACTGAAGCTTTCTTT. Translation gives CASSLRRRTADTEAFF.

The chain is built from TRBV6-5 and TRBJ2-3; D is perhaps TRBD1 (6 bases). Germline assignment: CDR1 MNHEY and CDR2 SVGAGI. This CDR3 has 12 amino acids. The V end was cut by 8 bases, the J end by 11 bases, with 17 bases between. CDR3: CASETGFGVQYF. The DNA for the CDR3 is TGTGCCAGCGAGACAGGTTTCGGGGTGCAGTATTTT.

V gene TRBV6-5 combines with J gene TRBJ1-1; D is uncertain. Deletions cut 4 bases from V and 1 base from J, with 13 bases between. Germline CDR1 and CDR2: MNHEY and SVGAGI. The CDR3 extends over 15 amino acids. The CDR3 is CASSSPYGTNTEAFF. The CDR3 DNA is TGTGCCAGCAGTTCCCCATACGGAACGAACACTGAAGCTTTCTTT.

The chain recombines TRBV10-1 with TRBJ2-5; TRBD1 might be the D (6 bases). The V end was cut by 9 bases, the J end by 0 bases, with 14 bases between. CDR3 length: 14 residues. Germline V gene data show CDR1 as WNHNN and CDR2 as SYGVQD (reference sequence). CDR3 amino acids: CASKQGEDQETQYF. In nucleotides, the CDR3 is TGCGCCAGTAAACAGGGAGAAGACCAAGAGACCCAGTACTTC.

The chain recombines TRBV5-1 with TRBJ2-7, with D possibly TRBD1 on 5 matching bases. The germline CDR1 and CDR2 sequences are SGHRS and YFSETQ. The ends were cut back, 0 bases at V and 7 bases at J, with 11 bases in the middle. The CDR3 has 13 amino acids. The CDR3 nucleotides are TGCGCCAGCAGCTTGGCTGGGGCTTGGGAGCAGTACTTC. Its protein product is CASSLAGAWEQYF.

The chain combines TRBV7-7 with TRBJ2-2; the D is unclear. Germline loops: CDR1 SSHAT, CDR2 FNYEAQ (reference sequence). Between the trimmed V and J ends, which lost 5 bases and 1 base, there was a span of 14 bases. The length of the CDR3 is 16 residues. The CDR3: CASSPQTLKNTGELFF. The DNA of the CDR3 is TGTGCCAGCAGCCCTCAGACTCTGAAGAACACCGGGGAGCTGTTTTTT.

The genes are TRBV6-6 and TRBJ1-4, with 8 bases aligning to TRBD1. Germline CDR1 and CDR2: MNHNY and SVGAGI (reference sequence). Germline trimming cut 0 bases from V and 7 bases from J; bases unmatched to any gene: 4. The CDR3 extends over 15 amino acids. In DNA, the CDR3 is TGTGCCAGCAGTTACTCCGCGACAGGGGTTGAAAAACTGTTTTTT. This codes for CASSYSATGVEKLFF.

The rearrangement uses TRBV6-5 and TRBJ1-3; D is unresolved. Between the trimmed V and J ends, which lost 0 bases and 0 bases, there was a span of 9 bases. The germline V gene encodes CDR1 MNHEY and CDR2 SVGAGI. The CDR3 sequence is 16 residues long. The CDR3, as DNA: TGTGCCAGCAGTTACTCGTTCCGTACCTCTGGAAACACCATATATTTT. Amino acids: CASSYSFRTSGNTIYF.

The chain couples TRBV28 to TRBJ2-7; D not resolved. Germline V lookup: CDR1 MDHEN, CDR2 SYDVKM. V was clipped by 7 bases and J by 0 bases, with 16 bases between them. This CDR3 comprises 15 residues. CDR3 nucleotide sequence: TGTGCCAGCACAAGAATCGGCGGTAGCTCCTACGAGCAGTACTTC. Translation: CASTRIGGSSYEQYF.

This CDR3 is CASSLEPHGELFF. The CDR3 region has the DNA TGCGCCAGCAGCTTGGAACCCCACGGGGAGCTGTTTTTT. The chain joins TRBV5-1 to TRBJ2-2; D unresolved. V dropped 0 bases and J dropped 7 bases, with 7 bases sitting between them. Germline loops: CDR1 SGHRS, CDR2 YFSETQ. The CDR3 covers 13 residues.

This chain connects TRBV7-9 to TRBJ2-1; 11 bases map to TRBD2. This CDR3 is 17 amino acids long. Germline CDR1 and CDR2: SEHNR and FQNEAQ (reference sequence). J lost 5 bases, V lost 5 bases, and 11 bases had no gene match. The CDR3 coding sequence is TGTGCCAGCAGCCCAGGACTAGCGGGCGGAGGGGACAATGAGCAGTTCTTC. Translation: CASSPGLAGGGDNEQFF. Combining the CDR3 with reference TRBV7-9 and TRBJ2-1 gives the whole variable domain DTGVSQNPRHKITKRGQNVTFRCDPISEHNRLYWYRQTLGQGPEFLTYFQNEAQLEKSRLLSDRFSAERPKGSFSTLEIQRTEQGDSAMYLCASSPGLAGGGDNEQFFGPGTRLTVL.

In regard to this clone: The same CDR3 can be traced to other DNA sequences in this sample. J is TRBJ1-5 and V is TRBV5-5, with D perhaps TRBD1 (6 bases). V was shortened by 0 bases and J by 1 base, with 8 bases between the two germline ends. CDR1 is SGHKS, CDR2 YYEKEE, per germline (reference sequence). The CDR3 contains 15 residues. The CDR3, as DNA: TGTGCCAGCAGCTTGGCAGGGGTCAGCAATCAGCCCCAGCATTTT. Translating gives CASSLAGVSNQPQHF.

This chain joins TRBV19 and TRBJ1-5; TRBD1 aligns across 8 bases. The CDR3 extends over 16 amino acids. With 11 bases clipped from V and 0 bases from J, the junction kept 12 bases outside the gene matches. Germline CDR1 LNHDA, CDR2 SQIVND (reference sequence). The CDR3 sequence is CAVRGTGGYSNQPQHF. DNA of the CDR3: TGTGCCGTTCGGGGGACAGGCGGCTATAGCAATCAGCCCCAGCATTTT.

The rearrangement joins TRBV2 to TRBJ2-7, with 8 bases fitting TRBD2. Germline assignment: CDR1 SNHLY and CDR2 FYNNEI. V gave up 7 bases and J gave up 2 bases; unmatched junction bases: 4. The CDR3 sequence is 13 residues long. The DNA for the CDR3 is TGTGCCAGCAATAAGCGGGAGACCTACGAGCAGTACTTC. Its translation: CASNKRETYEQYF.

This sequence joins TRBV10-3 and TRBJ1-1, with D hard to call. Germline values: CDR1 ENHRY, CDR2 SYGVKD. Trimming took off 6 bases at V and 8 bases at J, with 16 bases between the two ends. The CDR3 length is 13 residues. CDR3 in amino acids: CAIRPPGVGEAFF. CDR3 bases: TGTGCCATCAGGCCGCCGGGAGTAGGAGAAGCTTTCTTT.

Notes on this clone: Other DNA sequences of this sample code for an identical CDR3. The rearrangement joins TRBV5-1 to TRBJ2-7, with D perhaps TRBD1 (8 bases). CDR3 length: 15 amino acids. Germline lookup yields CDR1 SGHRS and CDR2 YFSETQ. Between the trimmed V and J ends, which lost 4 bases and 2 bases, there was a span of 16 bases. CDR3 nucleotides: TGCGCCAGCAGCACCGGACAGGGAGGGCCCTACGAGCAGTACTTC. It is translated as CASSTGQGGPYEQYF.

The chain employs TRBV2 and TRBJ2-3; D may be TRBD1 (6 bases). The ends were cut back, 0 bases at V and 1 base at J, with 11 bases in the middle. This CDR3 region has 16 residues. The germline gives CDR1 SNHLY, CDR2 FYNNEI. The DNA for the CDR3 is TGTGCCAGCAGTGAAGCGGGCAGGGGCGGCACAGATACGCAGTATTTT. Amino acids: CASSEAGRGGTDTQYF. Variable domain in full (rest from reference TRBV2 and TRBJ2-3): EPEVTQTPSHQVTQMGQEVILRCVPISNHLYFYWYRQILGQKVEFLVSFYNNEISEKSEIFDDQFSVERPDGSNFTLKIRSTKLEDSAMYFCASSEAGRGGTDTQYFGPGTRLTVL.